A single sample is the source of the 3 T cell receptor beta chains below, sequenced in a study of Ad26.COV2.S vaccination and SARS-CoV-2 variants. Sequencing used immunoSEQ multiplex PCR; TCRdb keeps in-frame clones, though not all of them. The sample carries approximately 450,000 clones, 80% to 95% recorded once. Treatment given: some 20 received Ad26.COV2.S at low or high dose, single or two shots; five or six received placebo; per-sample allocation not given. The investigators took samples on day 63 after the first vaccine or placebo injection. The sequences come from peripheral blood, collected in a trial of Ad26.COV2.S vaccine versus placebo. The origin of the receptors is a person between 18 and 60 years old who received the Ad26.COV2.S COVID-19 vaccine or a placebo.

CDR3 nucleotides: TGTGCCAGCAGCATCCTAAGCGACTATGGCTACACCTTC. As protein: CASSILSDYGYTF. This chain connects TRBV21-1 to TRBJ1-2. TRBV21-1 is shown as a pseudogene. The CDR3 length is 13 residues.

The chain couples TRBV7-3 to TRBJ2-7; possible D gene TRBD2, 6 bases. The CDR3 is made up of 15 amino acids. Germline lookup yields CDR1 SGHTA and CDR2 FQGTGA. Trimming left V 1 base short and J 2 bases short, with 12 bases between. CDR3 in amino acids: CASSLRPGRPYEQYF. For the CDR3, the DNA is TGTGCCAGCAGCTTAAGACCCGGGAGACCCTACGAGCAGTACTTC.

The chain combines TRBV12-3 or TRBV12-4 with TRBJ1-2; D gene ambiguous. The CDR3 contains 13 residues. V dropped 6 bases and J dropped 1 base, with 9 bases sitting between them. DNA of the CDR3: TGTGCCAGCAGGTTCCACAATAACTATGGCTACACCTTC. It specifies CASRFHNNYGYTF.